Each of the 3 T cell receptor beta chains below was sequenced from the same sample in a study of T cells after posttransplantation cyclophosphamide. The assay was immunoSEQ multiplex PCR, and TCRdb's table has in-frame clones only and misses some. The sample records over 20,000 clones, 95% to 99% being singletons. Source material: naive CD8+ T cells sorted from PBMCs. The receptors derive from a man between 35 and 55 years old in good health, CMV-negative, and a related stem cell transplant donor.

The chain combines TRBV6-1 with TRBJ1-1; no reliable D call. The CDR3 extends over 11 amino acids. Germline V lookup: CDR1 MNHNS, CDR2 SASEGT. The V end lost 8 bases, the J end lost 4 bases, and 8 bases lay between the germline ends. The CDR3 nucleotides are TGTGCCAGCTGGACTGGCACTGAAGCTTTCTTT. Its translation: CASWTGTEAFF.

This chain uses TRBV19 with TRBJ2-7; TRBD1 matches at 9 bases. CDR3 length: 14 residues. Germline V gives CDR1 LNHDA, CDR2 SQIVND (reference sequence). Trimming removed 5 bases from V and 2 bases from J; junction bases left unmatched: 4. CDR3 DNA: TGTGCCAGTAGTGGGACAGGGATGGCCTACGAGCAGTACTTC. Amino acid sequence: CASSGTGMAYEQYF.

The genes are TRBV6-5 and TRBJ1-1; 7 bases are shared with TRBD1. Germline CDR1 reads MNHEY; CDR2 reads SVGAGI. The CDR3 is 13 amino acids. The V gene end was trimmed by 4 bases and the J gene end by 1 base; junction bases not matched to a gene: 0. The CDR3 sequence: CASSSGGNTEAFF. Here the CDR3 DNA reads TGTGCCAGCAGTTCAGGGGGGAACACTGAAGCTTTCTTT.